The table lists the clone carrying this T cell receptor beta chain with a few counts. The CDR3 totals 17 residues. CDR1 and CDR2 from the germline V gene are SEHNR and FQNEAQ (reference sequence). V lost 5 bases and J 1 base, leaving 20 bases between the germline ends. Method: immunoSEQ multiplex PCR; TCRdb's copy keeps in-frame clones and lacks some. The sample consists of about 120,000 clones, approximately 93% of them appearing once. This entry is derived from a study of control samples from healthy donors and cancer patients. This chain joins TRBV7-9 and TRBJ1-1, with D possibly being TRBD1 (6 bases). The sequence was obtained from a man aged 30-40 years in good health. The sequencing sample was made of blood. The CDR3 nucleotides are TGTGCCAGCAGCAATCCCGCTGCCGGACAGCAGAACACTGAAGCTTTCTTT. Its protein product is CASSNPAAGQQNTEAFF.